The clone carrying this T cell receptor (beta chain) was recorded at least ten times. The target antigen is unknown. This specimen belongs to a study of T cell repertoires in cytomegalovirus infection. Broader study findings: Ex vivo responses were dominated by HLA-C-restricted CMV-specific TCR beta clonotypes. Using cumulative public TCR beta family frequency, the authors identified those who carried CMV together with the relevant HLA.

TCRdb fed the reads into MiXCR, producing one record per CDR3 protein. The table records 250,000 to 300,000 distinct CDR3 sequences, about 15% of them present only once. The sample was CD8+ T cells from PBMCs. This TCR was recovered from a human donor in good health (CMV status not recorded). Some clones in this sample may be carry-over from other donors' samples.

The CDR3 nucleotides read TGCGCCAGCAGCCACGGGACAGGGGGATTTGGTTACGAGCAGTACTTC. This gives the protein CASSHGTGGFGYEQYF. This chain joins TRBV4-1 and TRBJ2-7, with 11 bases fitting TRBD1. Germline loops: CDR1 MGHRA, CDR2 YSYEKL. The junction had 8 bases not matched to a gene; V was cut back by 3 bases and J by 4 bases. The CDR3 consists of 16 residues.